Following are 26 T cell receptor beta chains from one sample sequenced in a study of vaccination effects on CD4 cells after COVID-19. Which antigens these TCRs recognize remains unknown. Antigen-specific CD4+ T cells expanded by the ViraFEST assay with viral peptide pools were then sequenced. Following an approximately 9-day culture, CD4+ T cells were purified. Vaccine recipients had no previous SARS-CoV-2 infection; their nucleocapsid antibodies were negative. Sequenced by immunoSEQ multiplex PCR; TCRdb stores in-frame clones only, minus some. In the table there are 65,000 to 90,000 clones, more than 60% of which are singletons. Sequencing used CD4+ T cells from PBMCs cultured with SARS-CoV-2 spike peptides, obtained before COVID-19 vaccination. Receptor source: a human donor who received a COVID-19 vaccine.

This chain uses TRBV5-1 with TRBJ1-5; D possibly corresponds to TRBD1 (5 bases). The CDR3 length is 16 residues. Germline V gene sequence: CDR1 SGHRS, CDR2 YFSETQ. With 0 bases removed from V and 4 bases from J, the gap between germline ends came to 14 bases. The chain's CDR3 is CASSLVPGAPNQPQHF. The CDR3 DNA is TGCGCCAGCAGCTTGGTTCCCGGGGCCCCAAATCAGCCCCAGCATTTT.

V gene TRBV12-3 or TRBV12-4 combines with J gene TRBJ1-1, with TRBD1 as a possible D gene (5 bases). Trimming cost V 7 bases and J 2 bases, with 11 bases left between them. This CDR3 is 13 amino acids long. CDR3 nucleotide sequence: TGTGCCAGCACCTGGGGGGGAAACACTGAAGCTTTCTTT. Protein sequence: CASTWGGNTEAFF.

The CDR3 loop reads CASSTGTGTYEQYV. DNA of the CDR3: TGTGCCAGCAGCACCGGGACAGGGACTTACGAGCAGTACGTC. The chain recombines TRBV6-5 with TRBJ2-7, with TRBD1 identical over 9 bases. The trim removed 6 bases at V and 4 bases at J, leaving 7 bases unmatched. CDR1 MNHEY and CDR2 SVGAGI come from the germline V gene. The length of the CDR3 is 14 residues.

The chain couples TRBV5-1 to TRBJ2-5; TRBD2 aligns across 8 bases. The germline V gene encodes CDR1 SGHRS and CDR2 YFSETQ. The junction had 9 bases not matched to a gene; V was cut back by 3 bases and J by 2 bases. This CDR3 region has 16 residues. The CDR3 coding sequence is TGCGCCAGCAGCTACGGGGAGCGGGGGCAGCAAGAGACCCAGTACTTC. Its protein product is CASSYGERGQQETQYF.

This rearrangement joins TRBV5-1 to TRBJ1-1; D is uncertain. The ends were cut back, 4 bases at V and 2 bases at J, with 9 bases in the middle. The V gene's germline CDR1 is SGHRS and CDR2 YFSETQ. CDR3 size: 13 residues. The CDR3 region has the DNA TGCGCCAGCAGCCCGACGGATAACACTGAAGCTTTCTTT. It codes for CASSPTDNTEAFF.

This chain's CDR3 is CASSLSGTGVNNEQFF. CDR3 DNA: TGTGCCAGCAGCTTATCCGGGACAGGGGTGAACAATGAGCAGTTCTTC. The rearrangement links TRBV7-3 to TRBJ2-1; 10 bases are shared with TRBD1. There are 16 residues in the CDR3. V shed 2 bases, J shed 5 bases, and the junction held 6 bases outside the gene matches. Germline-derived CDR1 and CDR2 are SGHTA and FQGTGA.

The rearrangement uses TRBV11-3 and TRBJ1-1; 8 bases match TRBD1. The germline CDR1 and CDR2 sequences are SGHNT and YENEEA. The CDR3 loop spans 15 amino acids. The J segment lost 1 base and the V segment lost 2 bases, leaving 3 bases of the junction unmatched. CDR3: CASSLNGQGNTEAFF. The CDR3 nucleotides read TGTGCCAGCAGCTTAAATGGACAGGGGAACACTGAAGCTTTCTTT.

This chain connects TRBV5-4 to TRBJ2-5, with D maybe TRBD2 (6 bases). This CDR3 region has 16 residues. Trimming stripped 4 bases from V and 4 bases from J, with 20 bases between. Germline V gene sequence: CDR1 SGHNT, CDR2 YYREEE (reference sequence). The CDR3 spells CASSPTPRDFTETQYF. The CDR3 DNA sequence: TGTGCCAGCAGCCCCACCCCCCGGGACTTCACAGAGACCCAGTACTTC.

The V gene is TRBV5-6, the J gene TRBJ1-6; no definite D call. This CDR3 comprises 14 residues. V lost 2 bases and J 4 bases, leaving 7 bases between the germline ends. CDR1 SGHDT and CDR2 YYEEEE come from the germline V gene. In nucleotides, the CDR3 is TGTGCCAGCAGCTTTGAGGGTTATAATTCACCCCTCCACTTT. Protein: CASSFEGYNSPLHF.

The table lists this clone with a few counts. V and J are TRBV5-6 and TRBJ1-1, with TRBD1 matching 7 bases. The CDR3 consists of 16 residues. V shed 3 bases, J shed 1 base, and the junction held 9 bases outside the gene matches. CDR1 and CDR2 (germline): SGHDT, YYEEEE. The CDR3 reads CASSSDTGAGNTEAFF. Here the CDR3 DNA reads TGTGCCAGCAGCTCAGATACAGGGGCCGGGAACACTGAAGCTTTCTTT.

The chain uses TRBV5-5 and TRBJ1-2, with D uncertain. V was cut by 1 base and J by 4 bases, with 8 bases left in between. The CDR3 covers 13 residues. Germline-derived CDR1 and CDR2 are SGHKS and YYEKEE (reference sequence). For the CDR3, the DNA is TGTGCCAGCAGCTTGTCCCGGATCTATGGCTACACCTTC. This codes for CASSLSRIYGYTF.

In nucleotides, the CDR3 is TGTGCCAGCAGCTTAGCAGGGTTTGAGGGGGAGACCCAGTACTTC. It yields the protein CASSLAGFEGETQYF. The gene calls are TRBV11-2 and TRBJ2-5; D possibly uses TRBD1 or TRBD2 (5 bases each). CDR1 SGHAT and CDR2 FQNNGV come from the germline V gene. The CDR3 sequence is 15 residues long. V lost 1 base and J lost 5, with 14 bases in between.

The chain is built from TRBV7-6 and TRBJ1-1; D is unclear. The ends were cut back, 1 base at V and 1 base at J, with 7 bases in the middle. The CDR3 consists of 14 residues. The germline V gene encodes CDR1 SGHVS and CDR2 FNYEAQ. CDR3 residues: CASSLGQRNTEAFF. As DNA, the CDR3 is TGTGCCAGCAGCTTAGGGCAGAGGAACACTGAAGCTTTCTTT.

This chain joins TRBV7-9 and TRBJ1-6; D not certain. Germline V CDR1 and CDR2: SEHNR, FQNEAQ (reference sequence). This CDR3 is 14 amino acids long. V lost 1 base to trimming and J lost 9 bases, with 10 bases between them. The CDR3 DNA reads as TGTGCCAGCAGCTTAGAATCGGACCTTTCACCCCTCCACTTT. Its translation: CASSLESDLSPLHF.

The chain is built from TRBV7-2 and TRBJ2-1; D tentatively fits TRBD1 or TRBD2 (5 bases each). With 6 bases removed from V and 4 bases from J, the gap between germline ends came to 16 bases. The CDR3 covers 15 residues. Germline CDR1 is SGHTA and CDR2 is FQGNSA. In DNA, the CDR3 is TGTGCCAGCAGGGGGGTTCCCGCTCTTTACAATGAGCAGTTCTTC. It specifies CASRGVPALYNEQFF.

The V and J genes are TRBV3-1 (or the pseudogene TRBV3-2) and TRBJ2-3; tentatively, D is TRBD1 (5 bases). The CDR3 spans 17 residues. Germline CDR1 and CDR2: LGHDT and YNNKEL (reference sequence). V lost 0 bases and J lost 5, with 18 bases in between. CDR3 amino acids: CASSQDLWGTALDTQYF. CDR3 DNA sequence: TGTGCCAGCAGCCAAGATCTTTGGGGCACGGCCCTAGATACGCAGTATTTT.

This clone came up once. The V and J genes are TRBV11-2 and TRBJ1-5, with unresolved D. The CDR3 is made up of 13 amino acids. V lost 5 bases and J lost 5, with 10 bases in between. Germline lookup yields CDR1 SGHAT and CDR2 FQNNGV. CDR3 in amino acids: CASSPSGDQPQHF. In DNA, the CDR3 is TGTGCCAGCAGCCCGAGTGGTGATCAGCCCCAGCATTTT. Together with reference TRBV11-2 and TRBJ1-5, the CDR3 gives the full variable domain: EAGVAQSPRYKIIEKRQSVAFWCNPISGHATLYWYQQILGQGPKLLIQFQNNGVVDDSQLPKDRFSAERLKGVDSTLKIQPAKLEDSAVYLCASSPSGDQPQHFGDGTRLSIL.

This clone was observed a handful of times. The CDR3 DNA is TGTGCCTGGACTACGACAGGGGGCGAGTCTGGAAACACCATATATTTT. This gives the protein CAWTTTGGESGNTIYF. The chain combines TRBV30 with TRBJ1-3; 10 nucleotides match TRBD1. CDR3 size: 16 residues. Unmatched junction bases numbered 7, after V lost 4 bases and J lost 1 base. From germline, CDR1 is GTSNPN and CDR2 SVGIG (reference sequence).

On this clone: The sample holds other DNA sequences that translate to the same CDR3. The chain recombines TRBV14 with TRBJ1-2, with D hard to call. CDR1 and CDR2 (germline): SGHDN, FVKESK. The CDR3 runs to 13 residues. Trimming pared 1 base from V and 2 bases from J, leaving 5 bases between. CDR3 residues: CASSQGQNYGYTF. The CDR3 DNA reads TGTGCCAGCAGCCAAGGGCAGAACTATGGCTACACCTTC.

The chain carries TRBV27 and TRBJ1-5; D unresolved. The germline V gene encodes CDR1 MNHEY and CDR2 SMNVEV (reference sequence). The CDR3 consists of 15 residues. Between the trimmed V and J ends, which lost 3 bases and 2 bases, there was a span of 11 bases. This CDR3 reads CASSFGGGGNQPQHF. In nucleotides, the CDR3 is TGTGCCAGCAGTTTTGGCGGTGGAGGCAATCAGCCCCAGCATTTT.

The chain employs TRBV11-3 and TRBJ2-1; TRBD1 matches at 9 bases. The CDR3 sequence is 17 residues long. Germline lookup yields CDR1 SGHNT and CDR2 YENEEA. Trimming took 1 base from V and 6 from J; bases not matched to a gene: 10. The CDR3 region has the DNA TGTGCCAGCAGCTTAGGCCCGGACAGGGGAATGGCCAATGAGCAGTTCTTC. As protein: CASSLGPDRGMANEQFF.

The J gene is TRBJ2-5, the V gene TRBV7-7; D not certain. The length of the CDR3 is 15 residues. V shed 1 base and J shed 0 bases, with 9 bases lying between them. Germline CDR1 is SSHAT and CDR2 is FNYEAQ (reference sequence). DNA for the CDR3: TGTGCCAGCAGCTTAGGTAGCTCTAACCAAGAGACCCAGTACTTC. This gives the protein CASSLGSSNQETQYF.

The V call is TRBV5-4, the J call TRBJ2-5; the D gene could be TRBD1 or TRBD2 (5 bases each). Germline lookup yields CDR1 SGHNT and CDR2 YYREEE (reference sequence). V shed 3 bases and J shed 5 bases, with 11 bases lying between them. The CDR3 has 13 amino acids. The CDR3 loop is CASSSRGRETQYF. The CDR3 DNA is TGTGCCAGCAGCTCCCGGGGCAGGGAGACCCAGTACTTC.

In nucleotides, the CDR3 is TGTGCCAGCAGTTTATCCCCCCCGCGGGGGGGCCGTACAGATACGCAGTATTTT. This gives the protein CASSLSPPRGGRTDTQYF. This rearrangement joins TRBV27 to TRBJ2-3, with 9 bases aligning to TRBD2. In germline, CDR1 is MNHEY, CDR2 SMNVEV (reference sequence). V shed 0 bases and J 3 bases; nucleotides not matched to a gene: 10. This CDR3 contains 18 residues.

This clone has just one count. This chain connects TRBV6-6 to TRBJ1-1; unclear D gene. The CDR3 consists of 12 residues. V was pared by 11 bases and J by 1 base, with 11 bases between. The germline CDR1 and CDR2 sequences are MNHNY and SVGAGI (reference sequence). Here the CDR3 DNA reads TGTGCCTCACAACGGGGGAACACTGAAGCTTTCTTT. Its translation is CASQRGNTEAFF.

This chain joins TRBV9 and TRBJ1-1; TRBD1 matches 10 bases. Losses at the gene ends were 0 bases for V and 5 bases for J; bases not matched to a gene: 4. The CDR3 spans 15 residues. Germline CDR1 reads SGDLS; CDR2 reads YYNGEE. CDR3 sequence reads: CASSVEGTGVTEAFF. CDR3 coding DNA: TGTGCCAGCAGCGTAGAGGGGACAGGGGTAACTGAAGCTTTCTTT.